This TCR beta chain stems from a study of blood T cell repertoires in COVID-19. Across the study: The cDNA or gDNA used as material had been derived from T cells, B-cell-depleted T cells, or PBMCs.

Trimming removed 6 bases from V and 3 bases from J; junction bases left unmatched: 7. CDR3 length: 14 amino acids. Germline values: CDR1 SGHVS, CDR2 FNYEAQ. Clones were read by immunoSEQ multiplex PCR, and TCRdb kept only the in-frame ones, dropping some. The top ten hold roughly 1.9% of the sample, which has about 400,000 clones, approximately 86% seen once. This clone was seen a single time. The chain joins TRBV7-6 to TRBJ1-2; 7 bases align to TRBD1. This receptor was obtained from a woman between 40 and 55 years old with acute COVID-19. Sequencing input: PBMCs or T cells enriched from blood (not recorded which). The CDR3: CASSQGGAHYGYTF. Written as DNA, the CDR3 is TGTGCCAGCAGTCAAGGGGGCGCCCACTATGGCTACACCTTC.